The subject of this entry is one T cell receptor (beta chain). This sample is drawn from a study of CD8 T cells in Susac syndrome. CDR1 is SGHAT, CDR2 FQNNGV, per germline. The ends lost 2 bases at V and 4 bases at J; junction bases unmatched: 17. The CDR3 consists of 19 residues. Random-hexamer reverse transcription was applied to about 0.5 to 1 ug RNA. Using its own MiXCR run on the immunoSEQ multiplex PCR reads, TCRdb lists one record per CDR3 protein. Of 150,000 to 200,000 distinct CDR3 sequences listed, about 95% are singletons. Sequencing of TCR beta was undertaken in CD8+ and CD4+ T cells derived from blood. The CD8+ and CD4+ T cells were isolated magnetically using a negative isolation approach, whereas the TEMRA cells were enriched by FACS.

Sequencing was performed on CD8+ T cells from PBMCs. The genes are TRBV11-2 and TRBJ1-2, with TRBD1 matching 9 bases. The clonotype comes from a human donor with multiple sclerosis. In DNA, the CDR3 is TGTGCCAGCAGCTTACGCGCCGGGACAGGGACCCTATATACCTATGGCTACACCTTC. It specifies CASSLRAGTGTLYTYGYTF. Filled out from reference TRBV11-2 and TRBJ1-2, the complete variable domain reads EAGVAQSPRYKIIEKRQSVAFWCNPISGHATLYWYQQILGQGPKLLIQFQNNGVVDDSQLPKDRFSAERLKGVDSTLKIQPAKLEDSAVYLCASSLRAGTGTLYTYGYTFGSGTRLTVV.